A selection of T cell receptor beta chains follows, all from one sample in a study of control samples from healthy donors and cancer patients. The data were produced by immunoSEQ multiplex PCR, yet TCRdb's version contains in-frame clones alone and is incomplete. Counted here are over 150,000 clones, about nine tenths occurring once; the ten biggest clones make up 2% to 2.5%. The sample consisted of blood. These receptors were obtained from a woman between 40 and 50 years old in good health. CDR3s include the opening cysteine and the closing phenylalanine or tryptophan. The D gene is left open where the match is weak. Clone size is given for some rows only: seen once, a few or many times, or a class if the clone is expanded.

j_gene,d_gene,v_gene,abundance,CDR3nt,CDR3aa
TRBJ1-1,NA,TRBV5-1,NA,TGCGCCAGCACGATAGGGTTGAACACTGAAGCTTTCTTT,CASTIGLNTEAFF
TRBJ1-5,NA,TRBV4-1,NA,TGCGCCAGCAGCCAAGTATCCGGGGAGCGGCGTCAGCCCCAGCATTTT,CASSQVSGERRQPQHF
TRBJ2-2,NA,TRBV5-1,NA,TGCGCCAGCAGCGGTACGGGACTCGTGGGGGCCGGGGAGCTGTTTTTT,CASSGTGLVGAGELFF
TRBJ1-1,NA,TRBV19,NA,TGTGCCAGTAGTATAATTGGGCAGGGTGGAACTGAAGCTTTCTTT,CASSIIGQGGTEAFF
TRBJ1-2,NA,TRBV28,NA,TGTGCCAGCAGTTTAGGTGGCAGGTATACATATGGCTACACCTTC,CASSLGGRYTYGYTF
TRBJ1-2,NA,TRBV25-1,once,TGTGCCCTTAGGGGCAGGTTCGATAAAAAGAACTATGGCTACACCTTC,CALRGRFDKKNYGYTF
TRBJ1-2,NA,TRBV6-5,NA,TGTGCCAGCAGTTACGATGGAGGACTGAACTATGGCTACACCTTC,CASSYDGGLNYGYTF
TRBJ2-5,NA,TRBV20-1,NA,TGCAGTGCTAGCCTCCGGGAGACCCAGTACTTC,CSASLRETQYF
TRBJ1-6,NA,TRBV2,NA,TGTGCCACCCTCAGGGTAGTGGGTTCACCCCTCCACTTT,CATLRVVGSPLHF
TRBJ1-2,NA,TRBV25-1,NA,TGTGCCAGCAGTCAGGGATCGTTCAACTATGGCTACACCTTC,CASSQGSFNYGYTF
TRBJ1-1,TRBD1,TRBV12-3/TRBV12-4,NA,TGTGCCAGCGGAGTGACAGGGACGGAAGCTTTCTTT,CASGVTGTEAFF
TRBJ2-7,TRBD2,TRBV5-1,NA,TGCGCCAGCAGCTTCGCGGGGGGCCCATCCTACGAGCAGTACTTC,CASSFAGGPSYEQYF